Presented here are 24 T cell receptor delta chains from one specimen sequenced in a study of γδ T cells in repeated Plasmodium falciparum infection. TCRdb redid the clone calls on the multiplex PCR reads with CATT. The sample includes tens of thousands of delta-chain clones, about 1.5% of them seen just once. Flow sorting of PBMC yielded separate Vgamma9/Vdelta2+ and Vdelta2-negative gammadelta T cell populations for bulk repertoire analysis. The source material was gamma-delta T cells from blood. Receptors originate from a pool of human donors (malaria-infected and uninfected, not separated).

Worth noting for this clone: This likely traces to a read error, being one base from a far larger clone. This same CDR3 is encoded by further DNA sequences in the sample. V gene TRDV1 was called; the J gene was not; the D call in the table, TRDD2, was not verified against the DNA. CDR3 length equals 19 residues. From germline, CDR1 is TSWWSYY and CDR2 QGS. The DNA for the CDR3 is TGTGCTCTTGGGCTGAGCTTCCTATCTTATCCCCGTAACACCGATAAACTCATCTTC. Translation gives CALGLSFLSYPRNTDKLIF.

About this clone: The protein given by TCRdb reflects a much larger clone and differs at residue 14 from this DNA's translation, likely from a read error; the protein shown is the DNA's translation. The chain uses TRDV3 and TRDJ3, with 11 bases matching TRDD3. The CDR3 is made up of 20 amino acids. Germline V CDR1 and CDR2: TVYSNPD, GDNSRS (reference sequence). The CDR3 spells CAFPPYWGIKMSWGTRQMFF. CDR3 coding DNA: TGTGCCTTCCCTCCGTACTGGGGGATAAAAATGTCCTGGGGCACCCGACAGATGTTTTTC.

This clone showed up just a few times. The protein recorded in TCRdb matches a much larger clone and deviates from this DNA's translation at residue 4, suggesting a read error; the protein here is obtained by translating the DNA. In DNA form, the CDR3 reads TGTGCTCTTGCGTCTACTTCGCGCGAAGACGCGCCTCCAACGAACACCGATAAACTCATCTTT. This sequence encodes CALASTSREDAPPTNTDKLIF. V usage is TRDV1 and J usage is TRDJ1; D is uncertain. Germline CDR1 reads TSWWSYY; CDR2 reads QGS. The CDR3 extends over 21 amino acids. Trimming stripped 7 bases from V and 0 bases from J, with 33 bases between.

This clone occurred a few times. It differs at one base from a far larger clone, so likely a read error. Other nucleotide sequences in the sample specify the same CDR3. This chain joins TRDV1 and TRDJ1; TRDD3 aligns across 8 bases. The V segment lost 3 bases and the J segment 7 bases; nucleotides outside the gene matches: 13. CDR1 TSWWSYY and CDR2 QGS come from the germline V gene. The CDR3 sequence is 16 residues long. Here the CDR3 reads CALGELAGLLGAKLIF. The CDR3 DNA sequence: TGTGCTCTTGGGGAGCTGGCCGGTCTACTGGGGGCTAAACTCATCTTT.

Points on this clone: TCRdb shows a much larger clone's protein in place of this DNA's translation, and the two differ at residue 4, likely through a read error; the protein shown is translated from the DNA. CDR3 DNA: TGTGCTCTTGAGGCCTTCGAGGGGATTCCCGATAAACTCATCTTT. Its translation is CALEAFEGIPDKLIF. The chain links TRDV1 to TRDJ1; D possibly corresponds to TRDD3 (6 bases). V was pared by 7 bases and J by 3 bases, with 18 bases between. The length of the CDR3 is 15 residues. Looked up from germline, CDR1 is TSWWSYY and CDR2 is QGS.

In the case of this clone: TCRdb has a much larger clone's protein, which differs at residue 16 from the translation of this DNA, likely because of a read error; what is shown is the protein translated from the DNA. The chain couples TRDV1 to TRDJ1; 11 nucleotides line up with TRDD3. TCRdb does not report a J gene; here it was assigned by matching the DNA to germline references. Germline lookup yields CDR1 TSWWSYY and CDR2 QGS. V was clipped by 6 bases and J by 0 bases; unmatched bases: 27. There are 23 residues in the CDR3. For the CDR3, the DNA is TGTGCTCTTGGAGGGGACGTTTCTTTTTACTGGGGGATAAGAGGAGCTTACACCGATAAACTCATCTTT. It codes for CALGGDVSFYWGIRGAYTDKLIF.

For this clone: The amino acid sequence in TCRdb belongs to a much larger clone and departs from this DNA's translation at residue 11, likely a sequencing read error; the sequence shown is translated from the DNA. The chain carries TRDV2 and TRDJ1; tentatively, D is TRDD3 (5 bases). The CDR3 covers 14 residues. Germline CDR1 is GEAIGNYY and CDR2 is EKD. The CDR3 bases are TGTGCCTGTGACACCATCTGGGAAGCCGATGAACTCATCTTT. It codes for CACDTIWEADELIF.

This clone was seen only a few times. The protein held in TCRdb is that of a much larger clone and does not match this DNA's translation at residue 18, likely because of a read error; the protein shown is translated from the DNA. For the V gene the call is TRDV1; the J gene has no call; the table's D gene call, TRDD3, was not cross checked with the DNA. CDR3 length: 19 residues. Germline CDR1 and CDR2: TSWWSYY and QGS. The CDR3 region is CALGESLPTQPRYCLELTF. CDR3 coding DNA: TGTGCTCTTGGGGAAAGCCTTCCTACACAACCTAGATACTGCTTAGAACTCACCTTT.

This clone was picked up one time. The junction differs from germline at one of its ends, possibly a read error. This chain connects TRDV1 to TRDJ1, with 12 bases fitting TRDD3. TCRdb gives no J gene; it was assigned here by matching the DNA to germline. CDR1 TSWWSYY and CDR2 QGS come from the germline V gene. This CDR3 has 20 amino acids. The CDR3 loop reads CALGWGFSLPPLGDTDELIF. DNA of the CDR3: TGTGCTCTTGGATGGGGCTTCTCCCTCCCTCCACTGGGGGATACCGATGAACTCATCTTT.

There are many counts of this clone. This specimen includes other DNA sequences encoding the same CDR3. The gene calls are TRDV1 and TRDJ1, with TRDD3 identical over 12 bases. CDR3 length: 25 residues. With V trimmed by 7 bases and J by 1 base, 34 bases remained unmatched. CDR1 and CDR2 (germline): TSWWSYY, QGS. In nucleotides, the CDR3 is TGTGCTCTTGTAAATCGGACCTACAGATTCCTACGTGGATCTGGGGGATACGGGGGCACCGATAAACTCATCTTT. It translates to CALVNRTYRFLRGSGGYGGTDKLIF.

This clone showed up just a few times. The protein TCRdb gives is from a much larger clone and does not agree with this DNA's translation at residue 12, likely a read error; the protein shown here comes from the DNA. This rearrangement joins TRDV1 to TRDJ1, with D unresolved. Germline values: CDR1 TSWWSYY, CDR2 QGS. This CDR3 spans 16 amino acids. The CDR3 spells CALGELLPLYTNKLIF. The CDR3 DNA is TGTGCTCTTGGGGAACTACTCCCCCTTTACACCAATAAACTCATCTTT.

In the case of this clone: A read error likely explains why the TCRdb protein, taken from a much larger clone, differs from this DNA's translation at residue 3; the protein shown is translated from the DNA. The chain combines TRDV2 with TRDJ1; 10 bases agree with TRDD3. The J gene, left out of TCRdb, was set here by checking the DNA against germline. Per germline, CDR1 GEAIGNYY and CDR2 EKD. There are 16 residues in the CDR3. CDR3 region: CARDTGPTGDTPKLIF. Here the CDR3 DNA reads TGTGCCCGTGACACCGGTCCTACGGGGGATACGCCCAAACTCATCTTT.

The table lists this clone with a few counts. TCRdb's entry gives the protein of a much larger clone, which mismatches this DNA's translation at residue 19, likely from a read error; the protein reported here is translated from the DNA. There is no J gene call, but TRDV1 is given as the V gene; TRDD3 is the table's D call and was not checked against the DNA. This CDR3 region has 21 residues. Germline-derived CDR1 and CDR2 are TSWWSYY and QGS. As DNA, the CDR3 is TGTGCTCTTGGGGAACTCGGTCCTACAGAGCTACTGGGGGATTGGTGCGATAAACCCATCTTT. It is translated as CALGELGPTELLGDWCDKPIF.

Concerning this clone itself: This probably arose from a read error, given a far larger clone one base away. Other DNA sequences from this sample encode an identical CDR3 as well. The gene calls are TRDV2 and TRDJ1, with TRDD3 identical over 10 bases. TCRdb does not report a J gene; here it was assigned by matching the DNA to germline references. There are 15 residues in the CDR3. Germline assignment: CDR1 GEAIGNYY and CDR2 EKD. V lost 7 bases to trimming and J lost 4 bases; unmatched junction nucleotides: 11. The CDR3 DNA is TGTGCCTGCGATGCGGTGGGGGATACACGCGATAAACTCATCTTT. Its translation is CACDAVGDTRDKLIF.

This clone was seen a handful of times. A read error likely explains this, since a far larger clone differs by one base. The sample contains more than one DNA sequence encoding this CDR3. The chain carries TRDV1 and TRDJ1; perhaps TRDD3 as D (5 bases). No J gene was available from TCRdb, and it was assigned here by a germline match of the DNA. The CDR3 covers 19 residues. Germline V lookup: CDR1 TSWWSYY, CDR2 QGS. The CDR3, as DNA: TGCGCTCTTGGGGAACTAATTTCCGACCCGATGGGTGTCCAGGATAAACTCATCTTT. Encoded protein: CALGELISDPMGVQDKLIF.

There are a few counts of this clone. The protein given by TCRdb reflects a much larger clone and differs at residue 9 from this DNA's translation, likely from a read error; the protein shown is the DNA's translation. The V gene is TRDV1, the J gene TRDJ1, with a possible D match to TRDD3 (7 bases). TCRdb does not report a J gene; here it was assigned by matching the DNA to germline references. CDR3 length equals 23 residues. Germline loops: CDR1 TSWWSYY, CDR2 QGS. Trimming removed 1 base at V and 4 bases at J, with 37 bases between. The CDR3 nucleotides read TGTGCTCTTGGGGAACCCGGGGGATCTCCTACTGGATTCGTTGGTGGGGGGTTCGATAAACTCATCTTT. This sequence encodes CALGEPGGSPTGFVGGGFDKLIF.

This clone was recorded at least ten times. This specimen includes other DNA sequences encoding the same CDR3. The rearrangement links TRDV1 to TRDJ2, with 8 bases that match TRDD3. From germline, CDR1 is TSWWSYY and CDR2 QGS. The length of the CDR3 is 21 residues. V trimming: 3 bases; J trimming: 0 bases; junction bases outside the gene matches: 18. CDR3 sequence: CALGDPFPYWGLKALTAQLFF. In DNA form, the CDR3 reads TGTGCTCTTGGGGACCCCTTCCCCTACTGGGGGTTAAAAGCTTTGACAGCACAACTCTTCTTT.

In regard to this clone: TCRdb records a much larger clone's protein for this DNA, with a difference at residue 4 that likely arises from a read error; the protein given is the translation of the DNA. The V and J genes are TRDV2 and TRDJ1; no definite D call. TCRdb lists no J gene, so it was determined here by aligning the DNA to germline. V was pared by 5 bases and J by 0 bases, with 18 bases between. The length of the CDR3 is 16 residues. From germline, CDR1 is GEAIGNYY and CDR2 EKD. This chain's CDR3 is CACGKNRGRYTDKLIF. The CDR3 nucleotides read TGTGCCTGTGGCAAGAATCGGGGTCGTTACACCGATAAACTCATCTTT.

Points on this clone: With a far larger clone one base away, a read error is the likely cause. Other DNA sequences within the sample encode an identical CDR3. The J gene is TRDJ1, the V gene TRDV1, with 8 positions matching TRDD3. The J gene was missing in TCRdb and was found by matching the end of the DNA to germline. The germline gives CDR1 TSWWSYY, CDR2 QGS. The CDR3 runs to 14 residues. The CDR3 nucleotides are TGTGCTCTGGGGGCGGGATACGCCAACGATAAACTCATCTTT. Translated, it gives CALGAGYANDKLIF.

This clone was seen more than once but under ten times. This DNA's translation and the protein TCRdb lists, from a much larger clone, do not match at residue 3, likely due to a read error; the protein shown is translated from the DNA. The J gene is TRDJ1, the V gene TRDV1, with 7 bases fitting TRDD3. The V gene's germline CDR1 is TSWWSYY and CDR2 QGS. This CDR3 region has 15 residues. CDR3 sequence reads: CAPGEFIFWGHKLIF. CDR3 DNA: TGTGCTCCTGGGGAATTTATCTTCTGGGGGCATAAACTCATCTTT.

Ten or more counts support this clone. This chain joins TRDV1 and TRDJ1; D remains unclear. The CDR3 contains 18 residues. Per the germline V gene, CDR1 is TSWWSYY and CDR2 is QGS. Between the trimmed V and J ends, which lost 0 bases and 0 bases, there was a span of 17 bases. The CDR3 protein is CALGELSPVGFYTDKLIF. CDR3 bases: TGTGCTCTTGGGGAACTTTCCCCTGTAGGGTTTTACACCGATAAACTCATCTTT.

Regarding this clone: With only one base between it and a far larger clone, this is likely a read error. Distinct nucleotide sequences in the sample also encode this CDR3. This chain connects TRDV2 to TRDJ3; the match to TRDD3 covers 7 bases. Assignment of the J gene here rests on matching the DNA to germline, because TCRdb gives none. The CDR3 runs to 19 residues. Germline V gene data show CDR1 as GEAIGNYY and CDR2 as EKD. The CDR3 loop is CACDTVLGGLSWDTRQMFF. The CDR3, as DNA: TGCGCCTGTGACACCGTTCTGGGGGGACTCTCCTGGGACACCCGACAGATGTTTTTC.

There are a few counts of this clone. TCRdb has a much larger clone's protein, which differs at residue 8 from the translation of this DNA, likely because of a read error; what is shown is the protein translated from the DNA. The chain combines TRDV1 with TRDJ1, with TRDD3 identical over 8 bases. With 1 base clipped from V and 2 bases from J, the junction kept 15 bases outside the gene matches. The germline V gene encodes CDR1 TSWWSYY and CDR2 QGS. This CDR3 has 19 amino acids. The CDR3 DNA reads as TGTGCTCTTGGGGAACATTACGGCTCGGGGGATATTGATACCGATAAACTCATCTTT. It codes for CALGEHYGSGDIDTDKLIF.

With respect to this clone: TCRdb attributes to this sequence the protein of a much larger clone, which differs from the DNA translation at residue 4; a read error is likely, and the protein displayed is translated from the DNA. This chain links TRDV2 with TRDJ1; 10 bases line up with TRDD3. As TCRdb names no J gene, one was assigned here on the basis of a DNA match to germline. This CDR3 is built from 14 residues. The germline V gene has CDR1 GEAIGNYY and CDR2 EKD. The DNA of the CDR3 is TGTGCCTGTGGCACCGGTACTGGGGGATCTAAACTCATCTTT. Its translation: CACGTGTGGSKLIF.